This TCR beta chain was profiled in a study of T cell responses to AZD1222 COVID-19 vaccine. Findings and limits, study-wide: Dominant at 160-218 and 743-854, vaccine-associated CD4 TCRs also spanned spike. Targeting of unmutated variant regions was reportedly seen in nearly half of spike-specific TCRs. Baseline serology detected seropositivity in only a handful of AZD1222 recipients.

About this clone: The antigen remains undetermined.

Clones were read by immunoSEQ multiplex PCR, and TCRdb kept only the in-frame ones, dropping some. The sample has more than 110,000 clones; more than 85% are singletons. With 4 bases removed from V and 4 bases from J, the gap between germline ends came to 11 bases. The germline CDR1 and CDR2 sequences are SEHNR and FQNEAQ (reference sequence). The CDR3 consists of 14 residues. The TCR originated in an adult in good health. The sequenced sample was peripheral blood, obtained on day 0 of AZD1222 vaccination. The chain recombines TRBV7-9 with TRBJ2-1, with a possible D match to TRBD1 (6 bases). The CDR3 nucleotides read TGTGCCAGCAGCTCCACAGGGTCTTACAATGAGCAGTTCTTC. Translating gives CASSSTGSYNEQFF.